Below are 24 T cell receptor beta chains sequenced from a single sample in a study of post-analysis software for immune sequencing data. Findings and limits, study-wide: TRBV segments more frequent in patients than in controls numbered five and included TRBV5-6, TRBV5-1 and TRBV20-1.

TCR beta cDNA libraries included unique molecular identifiers. One entry per CDR3 protein, called by TCRdb with MiXCR from the PCR reads. The sample has around 200,000 distinct CDR3 sequences, over 25% seen once. No antigens are known for them. The sample consisted of blood. The receptors come from a girl aged 2 to 17 with multiple sclerosis.

The chain uses TRBV20-1 and TRBJ2-5; 7 positions match TRBD2. The DNA end is a closer match to TRBJ2-1, so the J assignment may be wrong. Germline V gives CDR1 DFQATT, CDR2 SNEGSKA (reference sequence). The CDR3 loop spans 16 amino acids. This CDR3 is CSARGGLAGQQETQFF. The CDR3 bases are TGCAGTGCTAGAGGAGGGTTAGCGGGCCAACAAGAGACCCAGTTCTTC.

The chain is built from TRBV6-6 and TRBJ1-5, with 7 bases identical to TRBD1. Germline values: CDR1 MNHNY, CDR2 SVGAGI (reference sequence). This CDR3 is 13 amino acids long. V trimming: 7 bases; J trimming: 2 bases; junction bases outside the gene matches: 2. CDR3 coding DNA: TGTGCCAGCACCGGACAGGGCAATCAGCCCCAGCATTTT. This sequence encodes CASTGQGNQPQHF.

The gene calls are TRBV19 and TRBJ1-5, with D possibly TRBD1 on 6 matching bases. The CDR3 contains 15 residues. Germline CDR1 and CDR2: LNHDA and SQIVND (reference sequence). V lost 8 bases and J lost 1, with 15 bases in between. The CDR3 DNA reads as TGTGCCAGTGCAAGAAATCAGGGGAGCAATCAGCCCCAGCATTTT. Its protein is CASARNQGSNQPQHF.

This clonotype was counted between two and nine times. This sequence joins TRBV12-3 or TRBV12-4 and TRBJ2-3, with 7 bases identical to TRBD1. The CDR3 runs 14 residues. The V and J ends lost 7 bases and 2 bases, in that order; junction bases with no gene match: 6. The CDR3: CASNPDRVTDTQYF. The CDR3 nucleotides read TGTGCCAGCAACCCAGACAGGGTCACAGATACGCAGTATTTT.

The rearrangement links TRBV28 to TRBJ2-1; D may match TRBD1 or TRBD2 (5 bases each). Germline V gene sequence: CDR1 MDHEN, CDR2 SYDVKM. V was clipped by 2 bases and J by 10 bases, with 18 bases between them. The CDR3 is made up of 15 amino acids. The CDR3 reads CASSLPGTRAPEQFF. The CDR3 DNA follows: TGTGCCAGCAGTTTACCTGGGACGAGGGCCCCGGAGCAGTTCTTC.

Many counts were recorded for this clonotype. This chain connects TRBV29-1 to TRBJ2-7; 11 positions match TRBD1. Germline CDR1 reads SQVTM; CDR2 reads ANQGSEA. CDR3 length: 13 residues. Trimming at V came to 7 bases and at J to 1 base, leaving 3 bases not matched to a gene. The CDR3 reads CSAGTGGSYEQYF. The CDR3 nucleotides read TGCAGCGCCGGGACAGGGGGATCCTACGAGCAGTACTTC.

The rearrangement links TRBV7-2 to TRBJ2-5, with D unclear. Trimming cost V 5 bases and J 0 bases, with 4 bases left between them. There are 12 residues in the CDR3. The germline CDR1 and CDR2 sequences are SGHTA and FQGNSA. CDR3 nucleotides: TGTGCCAGCAGCAAGTACCAAGAGACCCAGTACTTC. Translated, it gives CASSKYQETQYF.

This clonotype was observed a few times. V is TRBV2 and J is TRBJ2-7, with 11 bases lining up with TRBD1. V shed 6 bases and J 0 bases; nucleotides not matched to a gene: 1. Germline V gene sequence: CDR1 SNHLY, CDR2 FYNNEI. The CDR3 loop spans 14 amino acids. CDR3 in amino acids: CASRGQGVSYEQYF. CDR3 nucleotides: TGTGCCAGCAGGGGACAGGGGGTCTCCTACGAGCAGTACTTC.

V usage is TRBV6-6 and J usage is TRBJ2-1; tentatively, D is TRBD1 or TRBD2 (5 bases each). Germline V gene lookup returns CDR1 MNHNY and CDR2 SVGAGI (reference sequence). This CDR3 spans 16 amino acids. Trimming cost V 2 bases and J 0 bases, with 11 bases left between them. Here the CDR3 reads CASSYGGVSSYNEQFF. The DNA of the CDR3 is TGTGCCAGCAGTTACGGGGGAGTAAGCTCCTACAATGAGCAGTTCTTC.

Concerning this clonotype: Given a much more abundant clone one base away, this may be a read error. This sequence joins TRBV7-2 and TRBJ2-1; 9 nucleotides agree with TRBD1. Per germline, CDR1 SGHTA and CDR2 FQGNSA. The CDR3 covers 15 residues. V lost 4 bases, J lost 3 bases, and 4 bases stayed unmatched. The CDR3, as DNA: TGTGCCAGCAGCTGCGGACAGGGGCTCTACAATGAGCAGTTCTTC. Protein sequence: CASSCGQGLYNEQFF.

This clonotype has a handful of counts. The CDR3 here is CATSRDYSGDPGELFF. CDR3 bases: TGTGCCACCAGCAGAGATTATTCGGGAGACCCCGGGGAGCTGTTTTTT. The chain couples TRBV15 to TRBJ2-2; perhaps TRBD2 as D (6 bases). This CDR3 is built from 16 residues. Germline V CDR1 and CDR2: LNHNV, YYDKDF (reference sequence). Trimming removed 0 bases from V and 6 bases from J, with 14 bases in between.

The gene calls are TRBV30 and TRBJ1-5, with TRBD1 as a possible D gene (5 bases). CDR3 length: 14 residues. The germline gives CDR1 GTSNPN, CDR2 SVGIG (reference sequence). Trimming shortened V by 3 bases and J by 7 bases, and 16 bases separated the two germline ends. The CDR3 bases are TGTGCCTGGAGGGGGGACGGGAAGGGACAGCCCCAGCATTTT. Translating it yields CAWRGDGKGQPQHF. Full variable domain (remainder filled in from reference TRBV30 and TRBJ1-5): SQTIHQWPATLVQPVGSPLSLECTVEGTSNPNLYWYRQAAGRGLQLLFYSVGIGQISSEVPQNLSASRPQDRQFILSSKKLLLSDSGFYLCAWRGDGKGQPQHFGDGTRLSIL.

This clonotype came up a few times. The junction shows a germline mismatch at one end, possibly a read error. The rearrangement links TRBV28 to TRBJ2-5; 8 bases line up with TRBD2. This CDR3 is 15 amino acids long. Germline loops: CDR1 MDHEN, CDR2 SYDVKM. CDR3 loop: CTSSLMAGGAETQYF. The CDR3 nucleotides read TGTACCAGCAGTTTAATGGCGGGAGGTGCGGAGACCCAGTACTTC.

The J gene is TRBJ1-4, the V gene TRBV7-9; possibly TRBD1 for D (6 bases). V was pared by 6 bases and J by 7 bases, with 15 bases between. CDR1 is SEHNR and CDR2 is FQNEAQ in the germline V gene (reference sequence). The CDR3 totals 14 residues. In DNA, the CDR3 is TGTGCCAGCAGTTCTACAGGGCTGGGTGAAAAACTGTTTTTT. It yields the protein CASSSTGLGEKLFF. Together with reference TRBV7-9 and TRBJ1-4, the CDR3 gives the full variable domain: DTGVSQNPRHKITKRGQNVTFRCDPISEHNRLYWYRQTLGQGPEFLTYFQNEAQLEKSRLLSDRFSAERPKGSFSTLEIQRTEQGDSAMYLCASSSTGLGEKLFFGSGTQLSVL.

The genes are TRBV5-1 and TRBJ2-7, with 7 bases identical to TRBD2. This CDR3 is built from 14 residues. Germline CDR1 and CDR2: SGHRS and YFSETQ. V was pared by 3 bases and J by 4 bases, with 7 bases of the junction left unmatched. DNA for the CDR3: TGCGCCAGCAGCTGGGAACCGGGAGGTTACGAGCAGTACTTC. Protein product: CASSWEPGGYEQYF.

The chain employs TRBV23-1 and TRBJ2-4; D uncertain. The DNA end is a closer match to TRBJ2-7, so the J assignment may be wrong. TRBV23-1 is filed as an ORF, its function uncertain. This CDR3 comprises 13 residues. The CDR3 loop reads CASRTNPDYEQYF. The CDR3 bases are TGCGCCAGCAGGACGAACCCCGATTACGAGCAGTACTTC.

Details on this clonotype: Since a much larger clone is just one base distant, this may be a read error. CDR3 amino acids: CASSLGQFTDTQYF. CDR3 coding DNA: TGTGCCAGCAGTCTTGGACAGTTTACAGATACGCAGTATTTT. This chain uses TRBV14 with TRBJ2-3; possible D gene TRBD1, 6 bases. With 6 bases removed from V and 3 bases from J, the gap between germline ends came to 13 bases. CDR3 size: 14 residues. In germline, CDR1 is SGHDN, CDR2 FVKESK.

About this clonotype: A read error may produce the germline difference seen at one junction end. The rearrangement links TRBV29-1 to TRBJ1-2; 8 positions agree with TRBD1. The CDR3 runs to 13 residues. Germline loops: CDR1 SQVTM, CDR2 ANQGSEA. DNA for the CDR3: TGCAGTGTTGAGGGACAGGCCGGCTATGGCAACACCTTC. Translation gives CSVEGQAGYGNTF.

Concerning this clonotype: With a much larger clone just one base away, this may be a read error. The V and J genes are TRBV5-1 and TRBJ2-6; possible D gene TRBD2, 6 bases. Germline CDR1 SGHRS, CDR2 YFSETQ. The CDR3 sequence is 15 residues long. V was shortened by 7 bases and J by 0 bases, with 11 bases between the two germline ends. The CDR3 DNA follows: TGCGCCAGCGAATCGGGGGTCTCTGGGGCCAACGTCCTGACTTTC. It encodes CASESGVSGANVLTF.

There are many counts of this clonotype. This chain connects TRBV28 to TRBJ2-7; D is undetermined. The V gene's germline CDR1 is MDHEN and CDR2 SYDVKM. V lost 7 bases and J 7 bases, leaving 11 bases between the germline ends. The CDR3 has 11 amino acids. The CDR3 DNA follows: TGTGCCAGCAATGCCCGTGGGGAGCAGTACTTC. Residues: CASNARGEQYF.

This clonotype was counted at least ten times. The CDR3, as DNA: TGTGCCAGCAGCTTAGACAGGGGCTCCTACGAGCAGTACTTC. Its translation: CASSLDRGSYEQYF. The gene calls are TRBV7-2 and TRBJ2-7; 7 positions match TRBD1. V was pared by 1 base and J by 0 bases, with 0 bases of the junction left unmatched. CDR1 is SGHTA, CDR2 FQGNSA, per germline. The CDR3 length is 14 residues.

The chain couples TRBV5-1 to TRBJ2-1, with D hard to call. V dropped 5 bases and J dropped 10 bases, with 10 bases sitting between them. CDR3 length equals 11 residues. Germline values: CDR1 SGHRS, CDR2 YFSETQ. Here the CDR3 reads CASSSNLEQFF. As DNA, the CDR3 is TGCGCCAGCAGTTCAAACCTAGAGCAGTTCTTC.

The rearrangement joins TRBV21-1 to TRBJ1-4; the D call TRBD1 from the table was never checked on the DNA. TRBV21-1 is assigned pseudogene status. The CDR3 covers 20 residues. The chain's CDR3 is CARSKATNWGARSTNEKLFF. CDR3 nucleotides: TGTGCCCGCAGCAAAGCGACTAATTGGGGGGCGCGGAGCACTAATGAAAAACTGTTTTTT.

As to this clonotype: One base away lies a much larger clone, so this may be a sequencing read error. The CDR3 bases are TGCAGTGTTGGGAACAGCGGGAGAGTTTACGAGCAGTACTTC. This sequence encodes CSVGNSGRVYEQYF. The V gene is TRBV20-1, the J gene TRBJ2-4; TRBD2 matches at 8 bases. The J call may not be correct, given that the DNA end is closer to TRBJ2-7. CDR3 length equals 14 residues. Germline V CDR1 and CDR2: DFQATT, SNEGSKA (reference sequence).